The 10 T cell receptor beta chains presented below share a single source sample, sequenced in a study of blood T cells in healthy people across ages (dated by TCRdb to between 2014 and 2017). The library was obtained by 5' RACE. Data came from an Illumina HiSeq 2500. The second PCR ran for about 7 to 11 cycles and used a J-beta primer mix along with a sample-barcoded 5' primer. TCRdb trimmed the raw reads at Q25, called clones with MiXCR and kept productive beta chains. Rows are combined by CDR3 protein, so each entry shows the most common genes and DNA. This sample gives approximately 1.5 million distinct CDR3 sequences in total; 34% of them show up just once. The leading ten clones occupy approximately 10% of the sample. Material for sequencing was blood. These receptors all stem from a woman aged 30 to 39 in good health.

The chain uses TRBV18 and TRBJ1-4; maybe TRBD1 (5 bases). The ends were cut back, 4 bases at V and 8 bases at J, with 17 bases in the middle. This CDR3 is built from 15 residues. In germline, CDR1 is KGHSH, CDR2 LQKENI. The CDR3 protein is CASSRAGPAGEKLFF. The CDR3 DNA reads TGTGCCAGCTCACGCGCGGGACCCGCTGGGGAAAAACTGTTTTTT.

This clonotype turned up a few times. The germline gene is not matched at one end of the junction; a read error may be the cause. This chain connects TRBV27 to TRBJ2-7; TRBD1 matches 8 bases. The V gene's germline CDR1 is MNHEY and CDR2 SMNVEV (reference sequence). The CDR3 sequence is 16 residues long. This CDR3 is CASSLTGGLESYGQYF. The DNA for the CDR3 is TGTGCCAGCAGTCTTACAGGGGGGCTAGAGTCCTACGGGCAGTACTTC.

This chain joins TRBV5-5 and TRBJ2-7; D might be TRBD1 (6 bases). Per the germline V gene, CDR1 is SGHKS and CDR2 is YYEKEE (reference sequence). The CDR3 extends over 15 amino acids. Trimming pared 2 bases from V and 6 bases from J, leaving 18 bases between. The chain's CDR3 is CASSFQQAWGLEQYF. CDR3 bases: TGTGCCAGCAGCTTTCAACAGGCGTGGGGGCTCGAGCAGTACTTC.

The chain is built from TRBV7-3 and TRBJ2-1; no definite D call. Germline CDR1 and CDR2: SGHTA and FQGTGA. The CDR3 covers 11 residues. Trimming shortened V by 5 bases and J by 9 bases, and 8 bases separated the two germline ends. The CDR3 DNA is TGTGCCAGCAGCATATCCAGTGAGCAGTTCTTC. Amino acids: CASSISSEQFF.

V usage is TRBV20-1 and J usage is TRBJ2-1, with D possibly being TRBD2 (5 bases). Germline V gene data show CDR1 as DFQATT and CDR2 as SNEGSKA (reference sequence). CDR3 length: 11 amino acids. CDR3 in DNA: TGCGACCGGGATCCTCACAATGAGCAGTTCTTC. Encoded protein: CDRDPHNEQFF.

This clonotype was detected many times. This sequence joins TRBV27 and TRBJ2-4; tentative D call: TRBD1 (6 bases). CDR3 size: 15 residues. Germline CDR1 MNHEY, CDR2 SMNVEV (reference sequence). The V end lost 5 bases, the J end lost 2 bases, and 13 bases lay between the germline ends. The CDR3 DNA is TGTGCCAGCAGTCTCACGGGACAACCCAAAAACATTCAGTACTTC. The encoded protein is CASSLTGQPKNIQYF.

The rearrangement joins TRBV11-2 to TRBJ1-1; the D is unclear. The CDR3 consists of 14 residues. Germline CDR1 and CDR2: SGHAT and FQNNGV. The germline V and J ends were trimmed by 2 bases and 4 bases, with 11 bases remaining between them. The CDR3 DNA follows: TGTGCCAGCAGCTTACTTTCGGGCTCCACTGAAGCTTTCTTT. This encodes CASSLLSGSTEAFF. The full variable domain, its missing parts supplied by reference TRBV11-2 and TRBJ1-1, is EAGVAQSPRYKIIEKRQSVAFWCNPISGHATLYWYQQILGQGPKLLIQFQNNGVVDDSQLPKDRFSAERLKGVDSTLKIQPAKLEDSAVYLCASSLLSGSTEAFFGQGTRLTVV.

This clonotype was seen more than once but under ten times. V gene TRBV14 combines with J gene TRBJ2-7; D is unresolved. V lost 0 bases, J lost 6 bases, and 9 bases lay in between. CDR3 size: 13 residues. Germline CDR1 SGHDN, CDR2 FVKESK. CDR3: CASSQEGVFEQYF. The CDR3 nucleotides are TGTGCCAGCAGCCAAGAGGGTGTTTTCGAGCAGTACTTC.

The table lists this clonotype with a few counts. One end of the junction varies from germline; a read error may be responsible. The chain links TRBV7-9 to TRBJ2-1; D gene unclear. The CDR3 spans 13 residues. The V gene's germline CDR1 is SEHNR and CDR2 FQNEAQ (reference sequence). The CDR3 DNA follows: TGTGCCAGTGCACCCAACTCCTACGATGAGCAGTTCTTC. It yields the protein CASAPNSYDEQFF. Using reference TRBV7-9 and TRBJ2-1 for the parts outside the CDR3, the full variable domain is DTGVSQNPRHKITKRGQNVTFRCDPISEHNRLYWYRQTLGQGPEFLTYFQNEAQLEKSRLLSDRFSAERPKGSFSTLEIQRTEQGDSAMYLCASAPNSYDEQFFGPGTRLTVL.

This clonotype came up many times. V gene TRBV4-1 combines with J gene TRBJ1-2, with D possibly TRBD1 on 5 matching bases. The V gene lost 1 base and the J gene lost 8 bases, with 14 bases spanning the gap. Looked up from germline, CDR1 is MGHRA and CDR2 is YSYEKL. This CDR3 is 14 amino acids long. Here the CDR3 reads CASSQAQGQWGYTF. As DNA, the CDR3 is TGCGCCAGCAGCCAAGCCCAGGGCCAGTGGGGCTACACCTTC.